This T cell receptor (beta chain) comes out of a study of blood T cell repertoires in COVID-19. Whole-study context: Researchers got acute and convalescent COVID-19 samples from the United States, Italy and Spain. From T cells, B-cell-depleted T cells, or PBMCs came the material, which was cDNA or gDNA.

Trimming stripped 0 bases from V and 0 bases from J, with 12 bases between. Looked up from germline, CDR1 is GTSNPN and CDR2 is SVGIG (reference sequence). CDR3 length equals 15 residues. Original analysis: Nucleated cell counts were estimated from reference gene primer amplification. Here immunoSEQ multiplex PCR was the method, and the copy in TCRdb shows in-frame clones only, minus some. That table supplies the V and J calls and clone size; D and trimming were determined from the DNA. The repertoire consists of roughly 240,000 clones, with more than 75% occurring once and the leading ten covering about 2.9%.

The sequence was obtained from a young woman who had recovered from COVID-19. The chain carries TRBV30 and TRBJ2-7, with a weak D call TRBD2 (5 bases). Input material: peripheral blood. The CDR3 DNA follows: TGTGCCTGGAGTGTAGCTAGCCCCAACTCCTACGAGCAGTACTTC. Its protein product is CAWSVASPNSYEQYF.